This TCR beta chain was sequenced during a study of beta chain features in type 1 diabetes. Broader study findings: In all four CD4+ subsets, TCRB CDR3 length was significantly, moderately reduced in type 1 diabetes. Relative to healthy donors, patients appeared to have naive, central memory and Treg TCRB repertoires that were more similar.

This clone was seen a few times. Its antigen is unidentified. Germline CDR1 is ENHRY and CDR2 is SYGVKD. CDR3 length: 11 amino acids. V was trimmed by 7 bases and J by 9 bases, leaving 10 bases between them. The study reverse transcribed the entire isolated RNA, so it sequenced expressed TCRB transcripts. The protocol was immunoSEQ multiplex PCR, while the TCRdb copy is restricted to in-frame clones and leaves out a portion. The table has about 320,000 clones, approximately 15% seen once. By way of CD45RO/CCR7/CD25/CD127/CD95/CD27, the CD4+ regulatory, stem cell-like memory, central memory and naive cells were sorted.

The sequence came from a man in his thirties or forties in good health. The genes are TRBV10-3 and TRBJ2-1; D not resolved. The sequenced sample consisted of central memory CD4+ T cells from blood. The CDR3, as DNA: TGTGCCATCACCATGAACGGTGAGCAGTTCTTC. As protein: CAITMNGEQFF.